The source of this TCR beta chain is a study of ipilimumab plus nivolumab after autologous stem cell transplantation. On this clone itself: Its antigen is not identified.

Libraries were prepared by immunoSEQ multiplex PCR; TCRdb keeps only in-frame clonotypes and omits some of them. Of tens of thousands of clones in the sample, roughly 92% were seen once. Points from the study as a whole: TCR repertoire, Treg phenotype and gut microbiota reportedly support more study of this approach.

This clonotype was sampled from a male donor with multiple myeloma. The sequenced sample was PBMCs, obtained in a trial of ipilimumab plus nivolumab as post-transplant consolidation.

The CDR3 region has the DNA TGTGCCTGGAGTGGAGCTGGGGAAAAACTGTTTTTT. It codes for CAWSGAGEKLFF. The chain uses TRBV30 and TRBJ1-4; D ambiguous. Per the germline V gene, CDR1 is GTSNPN and CDR2 is SVGIG (reference sequence). The V end lost 1 base, the J end lost 8 bases, and 8 bases lay between the germline ends. The CDR3 is made up of 12 amino acids.